The rows below give T cell receptor beta chains drawn from one sample of a study of human T cells and chemical hapten exposure. TCRdb reanalysed the RACE reads using MiXCR and keeps one entry per CDR3 protein. The sample has about 64,000 distinct CDR3 sequences; roughly 11% are singletons. Sequenced material: whole blood, taken in connection with sensitization to the hapten diphenylcyclopropenone (DPC). These receptors were obtained from a woman aged 25 to 39 with alopecia areata. Some clones in this sample may be carry-over from other donors' samples. Each CDR3 is given with its conserved first and last residue. A D gene is named only where the DNA matches it firmly. Rows may omit the clone size; those that give it use once, few, many or a size class.

J,size,D,V,DNA,CDR3
TRBJ1-1,few,TRBD1,TRBV29-1,TGCAGCGTAACGACAGGGGGCCGGGGTGAAGCTTTCTTT,CSVTTGGRGEAFF
TRBJ2-3,few,TRBD1,TRBV5-1,TGCGCCAGCAGCTTGGGCAGGGGGCTAGATACGCAGTATTTT,CASSLGRGLDTQYF
TRBJ1-2,few,NA,TRBV29-1,TGCAGCGCCGGTAAGGCCGGCGACTATGGCTACACCTTC,CSAGKAGDYGYTF
TRBJ2-5,NA,NA,TRBV11-3,TGTGCCAGCAGCCGAACACAGGGGCCGGCGGGAGGAGAGACCCAGTACTTC,CASSRTQGPAGGETQYF
TRBJ1-5,NA,NA,TRBV7-9,TGTGCCAGCAGCACAAGCACGGGGGGTTGGCCCCAGCATTTT,CASSTSTGGWPQHF
TRBJ1-5,many,TRBD1,TRBV20-1,TGCAGTGCTAGAGCCGGGACAGGGGGCAATCAGCCCCAGCATTTT,CSARAGTGGNQPQHF
TRBJ2-2,few,NA,TRBV29-1,TGCAGCGTTCGTACAGGGTTTCCCGGGGAGCTGTTTTTT,CSVRTGFPGELFF
TRBJ2-3,NA,NA,TRBV29-1,TGCAGCGTTGCGGCTAGCAGAGATACGCAGTATTTT,CSVAASRDTQYF
TRBJ1-1,many,NA,TRBV7-6,TGTGCCAGCAACAGTGGTTGGGACACTGAAGCTTTCTTT,CASNSGWDTEAFF
TRBJ2-2,many,NA,TRBV2,TGTGCCAGCAGTGAAATACATACACCCGGGGAGCTGTTTTTT,CASSEIHTPGELFF
TRBJ1-1,NA,NA,TRBV6-2/TRBV6-3,TGTGCCAGCAGTTACTCAGGCCACACTGAAGCTTTCTTT,CASSYSGHTEAFF
TRBJ2-7,NA,TRBD1,TRBV9,TGTGCCAGCAGCGTAGGCGGGACAGGCGCAGGGGTCAACGAGCAGTACTTC,CASSVGGTGAGVNEQYF
TRBJ2-3,NA,NA,TRBV25-1,TGTGCCAGCAGTGAACCCCCCATGGATACGCAGTATTTT,CASSEPPMDTQYF
TRBJ2-1,NA,NA,TRBV28,TGTGCCGGCAGTTTATCGACGGATGAGCAGTTCTTC,CAGSLSTDEQFF
TRBJ1-1,many,NA,TRBV20-1,TGCAGTGCTAGTATTGTCGGTGAAGCTTTCTTT,CSASIVGEAFF
TRBJ2-6,few,NA,TRBV29-1,TGCAGCGTTGACCAGGGCGAGGCTGGGGCCAACGTCCTGACTTTC,CSVDQGEAGANVLTF
TRBJ2-3,many,NA,TRBV7-3,TGTGCCAGCAGCTCCTACCGTACGGATACGCAGTATTTT,CASSSYRTDTQYF
TRBJ2-7,many,NA,TRBV12-3/TRBV12-4,TGTGCCAGCAGCTTAGGACTTTCCTACGAGCAGTACTTC,CASSLGLSYEQYF
TRBJ1-5,many,NA,TRBV18,TGTGCCAGCTCGCCACTCCACAGGGATCAGCCCCAGCATTTT,CASSPLHRDQPQHF
TRBJ2-3,few,NA,TRBV18,TGTGCCAGCTCACCACCAACGACAGCCTCAGATACGCAGTATTTT,CASSPPTTASDTQYF
TRBJ1-5,NA,NA,TRBV9,TGTGCCAGCAGGGCTTTAGAAACAGGGTCACACCAGCCCCAGCATTTT,CASRALETGSHQPQHF
TRBJ2-2,many,NA,TRBV21-1,TGTGCCAGCTCTAGCAGAGGACCTATGAACACCGGGGAGCTGTTTTTT,CASSSRGPMNTGELFF
TRBJ1-4,many,NA,TRBV18,TGTGCCAGCTCTGGAGAAGGGGTCGGTGAAAAACTGTTTTTT,CASSGEGVGEKLFF
TRBJ2-5,many,TRBD1,TRBV20-1,TGCAGTGCTCTCGACGGACAGGTTGAAGAGACCCAGTACTTC,CSALDGQVEETQYF
TRBJ2-3,many,TRBD2,TRBV11-2,TGTGCCAGCAGCTTAGTAGAGGGAGCGGGAGTAGCTACGCAGTATTTT,CASSLVEGAGVATQYF
TRBJ1-6,many,NA,TRBV12-3/TRBV12-4,TGTGCCAGCAGTTTTGGGGGAGCCTATAATTCACCCCTCCACTTT,CASSFGGAYNSPLHF
TRBJ1-6,NA,NA,TRBV7-2,TGTGCCAGCAGCTTACAACAGGGAGGGAATTCACCCCTCCACTTT,CASSLQQGGNSPLHF
TRBJ1-5,few,NA,TRBV18,TGTGCCAGCTCACCCGTAAATAGCAATCAGCCCCAGCATTTT,CASSPVNSNQPQHF
TRBJ2-7,many,TRBD2,TRBV5-6,TGTGCCAGCAGCTTGGAATCCGGACTAGCGGTCTACGAGCAGTACTTC,CASSLESGLAVYEQYF
TRBJ2-3,many,TRBD2,TRBV6-5,TGTGCCAGCAGACGACGGTTAGCGGGGGATACGCAGTATTTT,CASRRRLAGDTQYF
TRBJ2-1,many,NA,TRBV7-3,TGTGCCAGCAGATTTAGTGGTAGCTCCTACAATGAGCAGTTCTTC,CASRFSGSSYNEQFF
TRBJ2-3,few,NA,TRBV7-2,TGTGCCAGCAGCCCTAGGGCAGGCGGCACAGATACGCAGTATTTT,CASSPRAGGTDTQYF
TRBJ1-4,few,TRBD1,TRBV12-3/TRBV12-4,TGTGCCAGCAGCCACCGGACAGGGGGTGAAAAACTGTTTTTT,CASSHRTGGEKLFF
TRBJ2-6,many,TRBD2,TRBV4-2,TGTGCCAGCAGCCGCAGCTCTAGCGGGGGGGCCGCTGGGGCCAACGTCCTGACTTTC,CASSRSSSGGAAGANVLTF
TRBJ1-1,many,NA,TRBV19,TGTGCCAGTACGGGAGGGATGGAAGCTTTCTTT,CASTGGMEAFF
TRBJ1-4,few,NA,TRBV7-2,TGTGCCAGCAGCTTTGATCGACAGGACCATGAAAAACTGTTTTTT,CASSFDRQDHEKLFF
TRBJ1-2,few,NA,TRBV7-9,TGTGCCAGCAGCTTAGAATCCGTGGGAGGCTACACCTTC,CASSLESVGGYTF
TRBJ2-7,few,TRBD1,TRBV28,TGTGCCAGCACGGGACAGGTTTCCTACGAGCAGTACTTC,CASTGQVSYEQYF
TRBJ1-6,NA,NA,TRBV6-4,TGTGCCAGCAGTGAAGTGGCGAGACCGAATTCACCCCTCCACTTT,CASSEVARPNSPLHF
TRBJ2-7,many,NA,TRBV18,TGTGCCAGCTCACCTATCCGGCAATCGAGCTCCTACGAGCAGTACTTC,CASSPIRQSSSYEQYF
TRBJ2-5,many,NA,TRBV7-6,TGTGCCAGCAGCTTAAGCGTCCGGCAGAAAGAGACCCAGTACTTC,CASSLSVRQKETQYF
TRBJ1-5,many,NA,TRBV20-1,TGCAGTGCGGATGACTCAGGCGTACAGGGTCAGCCCCAGCATTTT,CSADDSGVQGQPQHF
TRBJ2-7,NA,NA,TRBV6-5,TGTGCCAGCAGTTCCATCGGGGCGTCCCGCTCCGAGCAGTACTTC,CASSSIGASRSEQYF
TRBJ2-2,NA,NA,TRBV11-2,TGTGCCAGCAGCCCAACAGGAGAGGGGGAGCTGTTTTTT,CASSPTGEGELFF
TRBJ2-2,NA,TRBD2,TRBV7-2,TGTGCCAGCAGCCTCGCTAGCGGAGGGGTCACCGGGGAGCTGTTTTTT,CASSLASGGVTGELFF
TRBJ1-1,many,NA,TRBV7-9,TGTGCCAGCGCCTCTGTTGGGGGTAAAGCTTTCTTT,CASASVGGKAFF
TRBJ2-3,NA,NA,TRBV28,TGTGCCAGCCGTACTGGCGGGGCGTCCCGCGATACGCAGTATTTT,CASRTGGASRDTQYF
TRBJ2-7,NA,TRBD2,TRBV6-2/TRBV6-3,TGTGCCAGCAGTTACTCGGGACTAGCAGTCGAGCAGTACTTC,CASSYSGLAVEQYF
TRBJ1-4,few,NA,TRBV5-4,TGTGCCAGCAGCTTGGCCGGCAGGAGTAATGAAAAACTGTTTTTT,CASSLAGRSNEKLFF
TRBJ2-5,many,NA,TRBV12-5,TGTGCTCGAACAGGTGCCCAAGAGACCCAGTACTTC,CARTGAQETQYF
TRBJ2-5,few,NA,TRBV12-3/TRBV12-4,TGTGCCAGCAGTTACACCCCGGGGGAGACCCAGTACTTC,CASSYTPGETQYF
TRBJ1-5,many,NA,TRBV6-2/TRBV6-3,TGTGCCAGCAGTTCCATCTCGTCCCAGCATTTT,CASSSISSQHF
TRBJ2-7,many,TRBD1,TRBV6-2/TRBV6-3,TGTGCCAGCGGGGTCGCAGGGGGTTCCTACGAGCAGTACTTC,CASGVAGGSYEQYF
TRBJ1-5,many,NA,TRBV6-5,TGTGCCAGCAGTTATCGGGACATATATAGCAATCAGCCCCAGCATTTT,CASSYRDIYSNQPQHF